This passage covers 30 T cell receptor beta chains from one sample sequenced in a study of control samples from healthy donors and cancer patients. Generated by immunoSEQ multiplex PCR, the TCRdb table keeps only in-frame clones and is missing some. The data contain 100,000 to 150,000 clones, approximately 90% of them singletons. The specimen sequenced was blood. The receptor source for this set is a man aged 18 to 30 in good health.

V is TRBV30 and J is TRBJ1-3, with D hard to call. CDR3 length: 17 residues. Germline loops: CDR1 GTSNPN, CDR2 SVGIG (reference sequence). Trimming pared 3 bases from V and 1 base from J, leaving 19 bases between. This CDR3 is CAWSPRGGLSSGNTIYF. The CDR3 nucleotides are TGTGCCTGGAGCCCCCGAGGAGGCCTTTCGTCTGGAAACACCATATATTTT.

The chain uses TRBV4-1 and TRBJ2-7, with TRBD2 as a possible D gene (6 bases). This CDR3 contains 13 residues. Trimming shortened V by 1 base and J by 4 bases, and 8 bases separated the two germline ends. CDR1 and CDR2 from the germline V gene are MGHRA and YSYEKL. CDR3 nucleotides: TGCGCCAGCAGCCAAGTAGGAGGGTACGAGCAGTACTTC. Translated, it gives CASSQVGGYEQYF.

The CDR3 reads CASSQDRGIGYGYTF. In DNA form, the CDR3 reads TGCGCCAGCAGCCAGGACAGGGGAATCGGCTATGGCTACACCTTC. V usage is TRBV5-1 and J usage is TRBJ1-2, with TRBD1 identical over 9 bases. The junction had 8 bases not matched to a gene; V was cut back by 4 bases and J by 4 bases. The germline gives CDR1 SGHRS, CDR2 YFSETQ. The CDR3 sequence is 15 residues long.

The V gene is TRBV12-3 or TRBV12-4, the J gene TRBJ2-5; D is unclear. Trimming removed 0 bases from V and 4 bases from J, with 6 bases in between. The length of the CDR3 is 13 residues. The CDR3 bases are TGTGCCAGCAGTTTAGCAGGGTTAGAGACCCAGTACTTC. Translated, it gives CASSLAGLETQYF.

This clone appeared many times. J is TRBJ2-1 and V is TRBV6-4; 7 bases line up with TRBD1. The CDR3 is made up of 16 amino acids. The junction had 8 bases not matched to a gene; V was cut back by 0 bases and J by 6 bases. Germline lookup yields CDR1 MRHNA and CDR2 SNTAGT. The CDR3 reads CASSDSYRGDSNEQFF. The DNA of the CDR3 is TGTGCCAGCAGTGACTCTTACAGGGGAGATTCCAATGAGCAGTTCTTC.

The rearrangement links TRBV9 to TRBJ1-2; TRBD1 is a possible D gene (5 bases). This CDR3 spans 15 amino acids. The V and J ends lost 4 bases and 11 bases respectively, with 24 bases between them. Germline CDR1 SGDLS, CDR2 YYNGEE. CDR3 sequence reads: CASSQDQETLGRYTF. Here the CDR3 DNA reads TGTGCCAGCAGCCAAGACCAGGAGACCTTGGGGCGGTACACCTTC.

CDR3 in amino acids: CASSLTRDRGAEDEKLFF. Here the CDR3 DNA reads TGCGCCAGCAGTTTGACCCGGGACAGGGGCGCGGAGGACGAAAAACTGTTTTTT. This chain links TRBV5-1 with TRBJ1-4; 10 positions match TRBD1. The J segment lost 8 bases and the V segment lost 5 bases, leaving 18 bases of the junction unmatched. Per germline, CDR1 SGHRS and CDR2 YFSETQ. This CDR3 is built from 18 residues. The full variable domain, with the rest looked up from reference TRBV5-1 and TRBJ1-4, is KAGVTQTPRYLIKTRGQQVTLSCSPISGHRSVSWYQQTPGQGLQFLFEYFSETQRNKGNFPGRFSGRQFSNSRSEMNVSTLELGDSALYLCASSLTRDRGAEDEKLFFGSGTQLSVL.

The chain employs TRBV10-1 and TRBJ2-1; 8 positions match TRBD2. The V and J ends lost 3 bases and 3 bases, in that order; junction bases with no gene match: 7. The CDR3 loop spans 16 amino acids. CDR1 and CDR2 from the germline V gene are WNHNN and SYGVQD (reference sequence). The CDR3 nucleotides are TGCGCCAGCAGTGACAGGCGGGGGGCCGTCTACAATGAGCAGTTCTTC. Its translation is CASSDRRGAVYNEQFF.

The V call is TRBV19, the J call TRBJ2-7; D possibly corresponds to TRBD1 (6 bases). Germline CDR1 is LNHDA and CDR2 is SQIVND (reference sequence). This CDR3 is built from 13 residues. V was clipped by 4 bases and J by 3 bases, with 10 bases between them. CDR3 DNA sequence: TGTGCCAGTAGTACAGGGGTAGGCTACGAGCAGTACTTC. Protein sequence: CASSTGVGYEQYF.

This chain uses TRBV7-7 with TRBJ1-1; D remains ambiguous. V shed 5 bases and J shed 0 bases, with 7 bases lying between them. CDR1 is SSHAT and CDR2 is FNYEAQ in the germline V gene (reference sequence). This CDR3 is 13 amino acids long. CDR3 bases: TGTGCCAGCAGCACGACGGTGAACACTGAAGCTTTCTTT. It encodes CASSTTVNTEAFF.

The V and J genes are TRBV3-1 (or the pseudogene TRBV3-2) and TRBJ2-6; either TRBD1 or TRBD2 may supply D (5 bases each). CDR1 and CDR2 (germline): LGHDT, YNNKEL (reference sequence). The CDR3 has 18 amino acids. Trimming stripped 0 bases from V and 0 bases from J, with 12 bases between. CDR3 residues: CASSQDEGWDSGANVLTF. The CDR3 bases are TGTGCCAGCAGCCAAGACGAGGGGTGGGACTCTGGGGCCAACGTCCTGACTTTC.

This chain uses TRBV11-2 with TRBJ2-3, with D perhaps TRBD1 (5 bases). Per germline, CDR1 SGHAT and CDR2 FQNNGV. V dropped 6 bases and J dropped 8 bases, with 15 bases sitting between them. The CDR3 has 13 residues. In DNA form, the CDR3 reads TGTGCCAGCAGACACCCCGTAGGGGCTACGCAGTATTTT. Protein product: CASRHPVGATQYF.

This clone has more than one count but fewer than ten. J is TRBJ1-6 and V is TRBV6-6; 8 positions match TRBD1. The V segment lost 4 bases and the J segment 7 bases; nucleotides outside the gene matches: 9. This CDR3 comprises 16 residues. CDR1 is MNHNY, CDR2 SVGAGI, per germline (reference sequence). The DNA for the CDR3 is TGTGCCAGCAGTTTCCCAGGGGGCGCGGGGAATTCACCCCTCCACTTT. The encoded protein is CASSFPGGAGNSPLHF.

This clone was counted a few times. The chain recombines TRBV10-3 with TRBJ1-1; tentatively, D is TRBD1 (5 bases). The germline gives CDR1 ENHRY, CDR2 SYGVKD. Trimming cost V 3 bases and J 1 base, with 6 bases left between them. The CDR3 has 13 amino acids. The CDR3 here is CAISERGNTEAFF. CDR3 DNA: TGTGCCATCAGTGAAAGGGGGAACACTGAAGCTTTCTTT.

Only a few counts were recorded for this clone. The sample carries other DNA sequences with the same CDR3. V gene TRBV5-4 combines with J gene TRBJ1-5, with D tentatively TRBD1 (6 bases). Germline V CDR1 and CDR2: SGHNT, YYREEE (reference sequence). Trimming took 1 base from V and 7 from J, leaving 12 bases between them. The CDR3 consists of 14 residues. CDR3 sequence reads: CASSLQGRGQPQHF. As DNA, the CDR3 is TGTGCCAGCAGCTTGCAGGGGAGGGGGCAGCCCCAGCATTTT.

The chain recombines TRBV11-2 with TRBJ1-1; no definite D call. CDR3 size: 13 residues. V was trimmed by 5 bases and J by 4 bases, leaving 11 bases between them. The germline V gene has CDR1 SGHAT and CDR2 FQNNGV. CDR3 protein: CASSARSSTEAFF. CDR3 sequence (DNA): TGTGCCAGCAGCGCAAGGTCCTCCACTGAAGCTTTCTTT.

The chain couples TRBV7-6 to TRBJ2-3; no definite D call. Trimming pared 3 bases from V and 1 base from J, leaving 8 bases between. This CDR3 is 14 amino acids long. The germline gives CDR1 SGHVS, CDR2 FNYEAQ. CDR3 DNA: TGTGCCAGCAGCTTGGCTACCGGCACAGATACGCAGTATTTT. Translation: CASSLATGTDTQYF. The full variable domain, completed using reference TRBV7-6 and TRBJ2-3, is GAGVSQSPRYKVTKRGQDVALRCDPISGHVSLYWYRQALGQGPEFLTYFNYEAQQDKSGLPNDRFSAERPEGSISTLTIQRTEQRDSAMYRCASSLATGTDTQYFGPGTRLTVL.

CDR3 nucleotide sequence: TGTGCCAGCAAGGATCACTCTGGAAACACCATATATTTT. Residues: CASKDHSGNTIYF. The rearrangement joins TRBV27 to TRBJ1-3; D remains unclear. This CDR3 comprises 13 residues. Between the trimmed V and J ends, which lost 7 bases and 0 bases, there was a span of 7 bases. Germline CDR1 and CDR2: MNHEY and SMNVEV (reference sequence).

DNA for the CDR3: TGCGCCAGCAGCCAAGAGTACCGTAACTCTGGAAACACCATATATTTT. Residues: CASSQEYRNSGNTIYF. The gene calls are TRBV4-1 and TRBJ1-3, with unresolved D. The length of the CDR3 is 16 residues. With 0 bases removed from V and 0 bases from J, the gap between germline ends came to 9 bases. Germline V gene data show CDR1 as MGHRA and CDR2 as YSYEKL.

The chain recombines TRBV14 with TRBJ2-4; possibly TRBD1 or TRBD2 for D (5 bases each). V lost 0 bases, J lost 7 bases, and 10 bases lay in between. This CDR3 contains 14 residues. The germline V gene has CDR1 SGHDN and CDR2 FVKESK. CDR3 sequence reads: CASSQDGGFNIQYF. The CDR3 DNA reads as TGTGCCAGCAGCCAAGATGGGGGATTCAACATTCAGTACTTC.

CDR3 DNA sequence: TGCGCCAGCAGCTTGGATGTGGGGCCCCCCTACGAGCAGTACTTC. Its protein is CASSLDVGPPYEQYF. This chain connects TRBV5-1 to TRBJ2-7; D might be TRBD1 (5 bases). Trimming left V 0 bases short and J 2 bases short, with 12 bases between. From germline, CDR1 is SGHRS and CDR2 YFSETQ. This CDR3 is 15 amino acids long.

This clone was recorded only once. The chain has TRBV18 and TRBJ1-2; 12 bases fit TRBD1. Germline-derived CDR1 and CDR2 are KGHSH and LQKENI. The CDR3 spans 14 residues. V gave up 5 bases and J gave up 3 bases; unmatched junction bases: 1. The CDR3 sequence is CASSGTGGDYGYTF. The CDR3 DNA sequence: TGTGCCAGCTCAGGGACAGGGGGCGACTATGGCTACACCTTC.

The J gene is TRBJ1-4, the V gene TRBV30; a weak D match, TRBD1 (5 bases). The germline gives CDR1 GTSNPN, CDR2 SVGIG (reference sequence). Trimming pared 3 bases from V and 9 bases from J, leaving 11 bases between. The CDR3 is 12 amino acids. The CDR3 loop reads CAWRVTVKKLFF. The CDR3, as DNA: TGTGCCTGGAGAGTGACAGTGAAAAAACTGTTTTTT.

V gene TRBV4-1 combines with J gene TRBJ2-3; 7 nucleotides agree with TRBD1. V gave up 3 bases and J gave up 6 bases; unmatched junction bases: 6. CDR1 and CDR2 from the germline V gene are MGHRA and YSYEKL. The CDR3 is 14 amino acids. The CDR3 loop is CASSQYRGSDTQYF. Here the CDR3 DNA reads TGCGCCAGCAGCCAGTACAGGGGATCGGATACGCAGTATTTT.

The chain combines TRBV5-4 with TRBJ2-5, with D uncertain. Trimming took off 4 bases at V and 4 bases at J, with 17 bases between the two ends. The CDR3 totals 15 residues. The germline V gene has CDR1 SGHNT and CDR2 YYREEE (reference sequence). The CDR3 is CASSGRKTARETQYF. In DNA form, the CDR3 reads TGTGCCAGCAGCGGACGCAAAACTGCTCGAGAGACCCAGTACTTC.

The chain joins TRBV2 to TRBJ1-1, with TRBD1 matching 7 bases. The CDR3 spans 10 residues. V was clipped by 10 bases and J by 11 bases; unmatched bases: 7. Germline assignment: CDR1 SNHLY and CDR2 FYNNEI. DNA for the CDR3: TGTGCCACCTGGGGGACAGCGGCTTTCTTT. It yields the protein CATWGTAAFF.

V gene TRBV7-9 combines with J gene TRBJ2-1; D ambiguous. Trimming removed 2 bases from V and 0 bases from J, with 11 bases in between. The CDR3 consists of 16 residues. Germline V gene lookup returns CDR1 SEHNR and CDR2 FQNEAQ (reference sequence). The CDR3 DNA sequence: TGTGCCAGCAGCTTATATCCCGAAAGCTCCTACAATGAGCAGTTCTTC. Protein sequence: CASSLYPESSYNEQFF.

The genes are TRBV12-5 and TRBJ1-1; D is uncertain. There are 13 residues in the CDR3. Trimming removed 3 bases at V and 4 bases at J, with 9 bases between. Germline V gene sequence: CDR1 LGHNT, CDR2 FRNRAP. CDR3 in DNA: TGTGCTAGTGGTTTAAAATTCGGCACTGAAGCTTTCTTT. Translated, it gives CASGLKFGTEAFF. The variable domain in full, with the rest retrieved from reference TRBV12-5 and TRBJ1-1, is DARVTQTPRHKVTEMGQEVTMRCQPILGHNTVFWYRQTMMQGLELLAYFRNRAPLDDSGMPKDRFSAEMPDATLATLKIQPSEPRDSAVYFCASGLKFGTEAFFGQGTRLTVV.

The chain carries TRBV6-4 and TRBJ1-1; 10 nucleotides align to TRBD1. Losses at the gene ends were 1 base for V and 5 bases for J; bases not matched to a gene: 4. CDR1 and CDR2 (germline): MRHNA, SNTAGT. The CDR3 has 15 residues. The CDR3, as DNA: TGTGCCAGCAGTGACTTTGTGGGACAGGGGACTGAAGCTTTCTTT. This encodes CASSDFVGQGTEAFF.

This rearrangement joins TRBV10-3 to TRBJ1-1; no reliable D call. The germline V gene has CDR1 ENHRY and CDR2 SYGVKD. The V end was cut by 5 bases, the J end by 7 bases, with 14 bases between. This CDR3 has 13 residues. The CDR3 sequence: CAISRTETIEAFF. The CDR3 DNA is TGTGCCATCAGTAGGACTGAGACGATTGAAGCTTTCTTT.